Shown below are 29 T cell receptor beta chains from a single sample sequenced in a study of OX40 agonist ivuxolimab in advanced cancers. Data came from immunoSEQ multiplex PCR; TCRdb stores just in-frame clones and leaves some out. The repertoire has tens of thousands of clones, approximately 80% of them found once; the top ten carry around 2%. The input for sequencing was CD4+ or CD8+ T cells sorted from blood, taken in a trial of the OX40 agonist ivuxolimab. The receptors come from an adult with an advanced solid tumor such as melanoma, head and neck, liver or kidney cancer.

CDR3 DNA sequence: TGTGCCAGTATGCAGGTTAGCAATCAGCCCCAGCATTTT. It translates to CASMQVSNQPQHF. This chain connects TRBV19 to TRBJ1-5; D call uncertain. V dropped 7 bases and J dropped 0 bases, with 7 bases sitting between them. This CDR3 has 13 residues. The V gene's germline CDR1 is LNHDA and CDR2 SQIVND (reference sequence).

V usage is TRBV7-3 and J usage is TRBJ2-6; 9 bases fit TRBD1. The CDR3 runs 17 residues. V gave up 3 bases and J gave up 4 bases; unmatched junction bases: 7. Germline V gene data show CDR1 as SGHTA and CDR2 as FQGTGA. CDR3 DNA: TGTGCCAGCAGCTTGGGACAGGGAAAGTCCGGGGCCAACGTCCTGACTTTC. Its protein is CASSLGQGKSGANVLTF. The full variable domain, completed using reference TRBV7-3 and TRBJ2-6, is GAGVSQTPSNKVTEKGKYVELRCDPISGHTALYWYRQSLGQGPEFLIYFQGTGAADDSGLPNDRFFAVRPEGSVSTLKIQRTERGDSAVYLCASSLGQGKSGANVLTFGAGSRLTVL.

The chain combines TRBV5-1 with TRBJ1-1, with D hard to call. The CDR3 sequence is 14 residues long. Germline V gene sequence: CDR1 SGHRS, CDR2 YFSETQ. The V end lost 4 bases, the J end lost 3 bases, and 13 bases lay between the germline ends. CDR3: CASSRADRDTEAFF. In DNA, the CDR3 is TGCGCCAGCAGCCGGGCTGACCGGGACACTGAAGCTTTCTTT. Variable domain in full (rest from reference TRBV5-1 and TRBJ1-1): KAGVTQTPRYLIKTRGQQVTLSCSPISGHRSVSWYQQTPGQGLQFLFEYFSETQRNKGNFPGRFSGRQFSNSRSEMNVSTLELGDSALYLCASSRADRDTEAFFGQGTRLTVV.

This sequence joins TRBV5-1 and TRBJ2-3, with 8 bases aligning to TRBD2. J was trimmed by 1 base and V by 0 bases; bases with no gene match: 1. CDR3 size: 15 residues. Germline CDR1 reads SGHRS; CDR2 reads YFSETQ. The CDR3 region has the DNA TGCGCCAGCAGCTTGGGGCGGGGGGGCACAGATACGCAGTATTTT. Protein product: CASSLGRGGTDTQYF. Full variable domain (outside the CDR3, taken from reference TRBV5-1 and TRBJ2-3): KAGVTQTPRYLIKTRGQQVTLSCSPISGHRSVSWYQQTPGQGLQFLFEYFSETQRNKGNFPGRFSGRQFSNSRSEMNVSTLELGDSALYLCASSLGRGGTDTQYFGPGTRLTVL.

The chain uses TRBV6-6 and TRBJ1-5, with D maybe TRBD1 (5 bases). Germline-derived CDR1 and CDR2 are MNHNY and SVGAGI (reference sequence). The CDR3 totals 16 residues. V shed 8 bases and J shed 0 bases, with 17 bases lying between them. In nucleotides, the CDR3 is TGTGCCAGCTTGGGTCCTGGGGGGTATAGCAATCAGCCCCAGCATTTT. Encoded protein: CASLGPGGYSNQPQHF.

The rearrangement uses TRBV5-1 and TRBJ2-7; weak D call: TRBD1 (6 bases). Germline CDR1 is SGHRS and CDR2 is YFSETQ. V shed 3 bases and J shed 3 bases, with 16 bases lying between them. The CDR3 has 15 residues. The CDR3 nucleotides are TGCGCCAGCAGCTCTTCCAGGGGATTGAGCTACGAGCAGTACTTC. Protein product: CASSSSRGLSYEQYF.

The chain is built from TRBV5-4 and TRBJ1-1, with D hard to call. There are 13 residues in the CDR3. The germline V and J ends were trimmed by 7 bases and 1 base, with 11 bases remaining between them. The germline V gene encodes CDR1 SGHNT and CDR2 YYREEE (reference sequence). CDR3 protein: CASSPFQNTEAFF. The CDR3 bases are TGTGCCAGCTCCCCTTTCCAGAACACTGAAGCTTTCTTT.

The chain carries TRBV2 and TRBJ1-3, with D maybe TRBD1 (6 bases). Germline loops: CDR1 SNHLY, CDR2 FYNNEI. Trimming pared 7 bases from V and 2 bases from J, leaving 15 bases between. The CDR3 sequence is 15 residues long. The CDR3, as DNA: TGTGCCAGCACCCCCCAGGGGAGAACTGGAAACACCATATATTTT. This translates into CASTPQGRTGNTIYF.

The gene calls are TRBV18 and TRBJ2-5; D is perhaps TRBD1 (5 bases). There are 15 residues in the CDR3. Germline lookup yields CDR1 KGHSH and CDR2 LQKENI. The V and J ends lost 3 bases and 7 bases respectively, with 18 bases between them. CDR3 protein: CASSPTATKETTQYF. CDR3 sequence (DNA): TGTGCCAGCTCACCGACAGCTACTAAAGAGACGACCCAGTACTTC.

In nucleotides, the CDR3 is TGCGCCAGCAGCCAAGAGACGGGCAGGGCGGGCACCGGGGAGCTGTTTTTT. This sequence encodes CASSQETGRAGTGELFF. The chain employs TRBV4-3 and TRBJ2-2; D is tentatively TRBD1 or TRBD2 (5 bases each). The CDR3 is 17 residues long. Germline V gives CDR1 LGHNA, CDR2 YSLEER. The V and J ends lost 0 bases and 4 bases respectively, with 15 bases between them.

The chain combines TRBV11-2 with TRBJ2-1; 7 bases align to TRBD1. Germline V gene sequence: CDR1 SGHAT, CDR2 FQNNGV. V shed 5 bases and J 5 bases; nucleotides not matched to a gene: 12. The CDR3 is 16 amino acids. The DNA for the CDR3 is TGTGCCAGCAGCACCGACAGGGTAAGGGGGAACAATGAGCAGTTCTTC. Translated: CASSTDRVRGNNEQFF.

This chain uses TRBV14 with TRBJ2-7, with D hard to call. Germline V gives CDR1 SGHDN, CDR2 FVKESK. The V gene lost 1 base and the J gene lost 5 bases, with 3 bases spanning the gap. This CDR3 spans 11 amino acids. This CDR3 is CASSQVNEQYF. The DNA for the CDR3 is TGTGCCAGCAGCCAAGTCAACGAGCAGTACTTC.

In its sample, this clone ranks as medium-sized. This rearrangement joins TRBV10-3 to TRBJ1-1; D unresolved. The CDR3 consists of 12 residues. The germline V gene encodes CDR1 ENHRY and CDR2 SYGVKD. The V end lost 6 bases, the J end lost 7 bases, and 12 bases lay between the germline ends. CDR3 DNA: TGTGCCATCAGCCGCGGGGAGGTTGAAGCTTTCTTT. Protein: CAISRGEVEAFF.

V gene TRBV5-1 combines with J gene TRBJ2-3, with 7 bases matching TRBD1. The CDR3 is 15 residues long. Germline CDR1 and CDR2: SGHRS and YFSETQ. J gave up 6 bases and V 5 bases, and 12 bases lay outside the gene matches. CDR3 loop: CASSLQGMLSDTQYF. In DNA form, the CDR3 reads TGCGCCAGCAGTTTACAGGGGATGCTTTCGGATACGCAGTATTTT. The variable domain in full, completed from reference TRBV5-1 and TRBJ2-3, reads KAGVTQTPRYLIKTRGQQVTLSCSPISGHRSVSWYQQTPGQGLQFLFEYFSETQRNKGNFPGRFSGRQFSNSRSEMNVSTLELGDSALYLCASSLQGMLSDTQYFGPGTRLTVL.

V gene TRBV7-2 combines with J gene TRBJ2-2; D is uncertain. Trimming stripped 4 bases from V and 0 bases from J, with 3 bases between. Germline loops: CDR1 SGHTA, CDR2 FQGNSA. This CDR3 region has 13 residues. This CDR3 reads CASSSPNTGELFF. The DNA of the CDR3 is TGTGCCAGCAGCTCCCCGAACACCGGGGAGCTGTTTTTT.

J is TRBJ1-2 and V is TRBV7-8, with 10 bases identical to TRBD1. After removal of 4 bases from V and 8 bases from J, the junction contained 4 bases not matched to a gene. Germline V lookup: CDR1 SGHVS, CDR2 FQNEAQ. This CDR3 is 13 amino acids long. The CDR3 DNA follows: TGTGCCAGCAGCTACGACAGGGGGCGAGGCTACACCTTC. It specifies CASSYDRGRGYTF.

This clone was seen only a few times. The rearrangement links TRBV7-2 to TRBJ1-2; D perhaps matches TRBD1 (5 bases). Germline CDR1 reads SGHTA; CDR2 reads FQGNSA. Deletions cut 4 bases from V and 7 bases from J, with 19 bases between. The CDR3 contains 15 residues. The CDR3 is CASSSRGGTSGGYTF. Here the CDR3 DNA reads TGTGCCAGCAGCTCTAGAGGAGGGACCTCGGGTGGCTACACCTTC.

This chain links TRBV4-1 with TRBJ1-2; D may be TRBD1 (5 bases). The germline V and J ends were trimmed by 4 bases and 2 bases, with 14 bases remaining between them. The CDR3 is 15 residues long. Germline V gene data show CDR1 as MGHRA and CDR2 as YSYEKL. CDR3 nucleotide sequence: TGCGCCAGCAGCCGGACCCCTGGGGGGAACTATGGCTACACCTTC. Its translation is CASSRTPGGNYGYTF.

This clone came up a few times. V gene TRBV6-5 combines with J gene TRBJ1-6; 8 bases match TRBD1. The V gene end was trimmed by 4 bases and the J gene end by 6 bases; junction bases not matched to a gene: 5. Germline lookup yields CDR1 MNHEY and CDR2 SVGAGI. The CDR3 is 15 amino acids. CDR3 bases: TGTGCCAGCAGTTTCCTTGGACAGGGTAATTCACCCCTCCACTTT. It specifies CASSFLGQGNSPLHF.

This clone was counted a few times. The DNA for the CDR3 is TGTGCCAGCAGCCAAGACAGTAACTACGAGCAGTACTTC. Translation: CASSQDSNYEQYF. The V gene is TRBV14, the J gene TRBJ2-7, with D hard to call. The V end lost 0 bases, the J end lost 3 bases, and 6 bases lay between the germline ends. The germline CDR1 and CDR2 sequences are SGHDN and FVKESK. This CDR3 has 13 residues. The full variable domain, in which reference TRBV14 and TRBJ2-7 provide the parts outside the CDR3, is EAGVTQFPSHSVIEKGQTVTLRCDPISGHDNLYWYRRVMGKEIKFLLHFVKESKQDESGMPNNRFLAERTGGTYSTLKVQPAELEDSGVYFCASSQDSNYEQYFGPGTRLTVT.

This clone was seen more than once but under ten times. The chain uses TRBV19 and TRBJ1-5; 8 nucleotides align to TRBD1. Germline trimming cut 8 bases from V and 4 bases from J; bases unmatched to any gene: 4. The CDR3 sequence is 13 residues long. Germline lookup yields CDR1 LNHDA and CDR2 SQIVND (reference sequence). CDR3 sequence reads: CASEGQANQPQHF. CDR3 in DNA: TGTGCCAGTGAGGGACAGGCAAATCAGCCCCAGCATTTT. Complete variable domain (other parts from reference TRBV19 and TRBJ1-5): DGGITQSPKYLFRKEGQNVTLSCEQNLNHDAMYWYRQDPGQGLRLIYYSQIVNDFQKGDIAEGYSVSREKKESFPLTVTSAQKNPTAFYLCASEGQANQPQHFGDGTRLSIL.

The V gene is TRBV7-9, the J gene TRBJ1-1, with 10 bases lining up with TRBD1. CDR1 and CDR2 from the germline V gene are SEHNR and FQNEAQ (reference sequence). This CDR3 is built from 13 residues. V dropped 0 bases and J dropped 12; count of bases not matched to a gene: 4. The chain's CDR3 is CASSLAGDRGSFF. CDR3 DNA sequence: TGTGCCAGCAGCTTAGCTGGGGACAGGGGATCTTTCTTT.

This chain joins TRBV5-1 and TRBJ2-2; 10 nucleotides agree with TRBD1. J lost 7 bases, V lost 1 base, and 4 bases had no gene match. The CDR3 length is 15 residues. Germline V CDR1 and CDR2: SGHRS, YFSETQ. CDR3 residues: CASSLQGQGSGELFF. CDR3 sequence (DNA): TGCGCCAGCAGCTTGCAGGGACAGGGGAGCGGGGAGCTGTTTTTT.

V usage is TRBV19 and J usage is TRBJ2-2; TRBD1 might be the D (6 bases). The germline gives CDR1 LNHDA, CDR2 SQIVND (reference sequence). The V end was cut by 8 bases, the J end by 0 bases, with 13 bases between. This CDR3 is built from 15 residues. For the CDR3, the DNA is TGTGCCAGTCCTCCGCCAGGGGCGAACACCGGGGAGCTGTTTTTT. It is translated as CASPPPGANTGELFF.

V and J are TRBV7-9 and TRBJ2-5; tentatively, D is TRBD1 (6 bases). The ends were cut back, 1 base at V and 3 bases at J, with 9 bases in the middle. Germline V gene data show CDR1 as SEHNR and CDR2 as FQNEAQ (reference sequence). The CDR3 totals 14 residues. CDR3 loop: CASSLVTGKETQYF. CDR3 nucleotides: TGTGCCAGCAGCTTAGTCACAGGGAAAGAGACCCAGTACTTC.

V gene TRBV28 combines with J gene TRBJ1-6; D uncertain. Per germline, CDR1 MDHEN and CDR2 SYDVKM. The CDR3 has 15 residues. Trimming left V 0 bases short and J 5 bases short, with 8 bases between. The CDR3 DNA follows: TGTGCCAGCAGTTTATGGGCAGATAATAATTCACCCCTCCACTTT. It specifies CASSLWADNNSPLHF.

V is TRBV9 and J is TRBJ2-5; D might be TRBD1 (5 bases). The germline V and J ends were trimmed by 6 bases and 5 bases, with 14 bases remaining between them. The germline V gene encodes CDR1 SGDLS and CDR2 YYNGEE. This CDR3 region has 13 residues. CDR3 loop: CASTRGVGETQYF. The DNA for the CDR3 is TGTGCCAGCACAAGGGGTGTGGGGGAGACCCAGTACTTC.

The rearrangement uses TRBV29-1 and TRBJ1-1; no definite D call. V lost 4 bases and J lost 7, with 7 bases in between. Looked up from germline, CDR1 is SQVTM and CDR2 is ANQGSEA. CDR3 length: 10 amino acids. Written as DNA, the CDR3 is TGCAGCGTTGGGCGGGTTGAAGCTTTCTTT. This translates into CSVGRVEAFF.

This chain uses TRBV29-1 with TRBJ2-5; perhaps TRBD2 as D (6 bases). Trimming cost V 8 bases and J 9 bases, with 22 bases left between them. Germline V gene lookup returns CDR1 SQVTM and CDR2 ANQGSEA. This CDR3 region has 13 residues. CDR3 region: CSFSGGPLGAQYF. Here the CDR3 DNA reads TGCAGCTTCTCCGGGGGACCCCTGGGGGCCCAGTACTTC. Full variable domain (remainder filled in from reference TRBV29-1 and TRBJ2-5): SAVISQKPSRDICQRGTSLTIQCQVDSQVTMMFWYRQQPGQSLTLIATANQGSEATYESGFVIDKFPISRPNLTFSTLTVSNMSPEDSSIYLCSFSGGPLGAQYFGPGTRLLVL.